This entry lists 3 T cell receptor beta chains sequenced from one sample in a study of blood T cell repertoires in COVID-19. The data were produced by immunoSEQ multiplex PCR, yet TCRdb's version contains in-frame clones alone and is incomplete. Of fewer than 250,000 clones in the sample, around 85% were seen once. Sequenced sample: peripheral blood. The origin of the receptors is a man aged 30-40 years with acute or convalescent COVID-19.

This sequence joins TRBV5-1 and TRBJ1-1; D gene ambiguous. V was pared by 3 bases and J by 5 bases, with 11 bases between. The CDR3 contains 13 residues. Germline CDR1 is SGHRS and CDR2 is YFSETQ. The CDR3 DNA reads as TGCGCCAGCAGCTCACAACGAGGGACTGAAGCTTTCTTT. Protein: CASSSQRGTEAFF.

The chain has TRBV19 and TRBJ2-3; 8 nucleotides agree with TRBD1. The trim removed 3 bases at V and 5 bases at J, leaving 7 bases unmatched. The CDR3 runs 15 residues. CDR1 is LNHDA, CDR2 SQIVND, per germline (reference sequence). DNA for the CDR3: TGTGCCAGTAGTATTGGGACAGGAGGTAGAGATACGCAGTATTTT. As protein: CASSIGTGGRDTQYF.

This clone has just one count. CDR3 nucleotide sequence: TGTGCCAGCAGCTACGGACACCTGAACACTGAAGCTTTCTTT. It codes for CASSYGHLNTEAFF. The rearrangement links TRBV13 to TRBJ1-1, with a weak D call TRBD1 (5 bases). Trimming removed 4 bases at V and 0 bases at J, with 9 bases between. The CDR3 has 14 residues. Germline V lookup: CDR1 PRHDT, CDR2 FYEKMQ (reference sequence).